What follows are 21 T cell receptor beta chains derived from one specimen sequenced in a study of PD-1 blockade in classical Hodgkin lymphoma. This sample's time point: cycle 4 day 1 (C4D1), after about 6 weeks of nivolumab. In every patient, relapse followed autologous stem cell transplantation, while exposure to brentuximab vedotin differed. Sequencing was performed with immunoSEQ multiplex PCR; in TCRdb, only in-frame clones are kept and a portion is missing. The repertoire holds tens of thousands of clones, with 85% to 90% as singletons. The material sequenced was peripheral blood mononuclear cells (PBMCs), taken before the fourth cycle of nivolumab. Receptors were obtained from a human donor with classical Hodgkin lymphoma.

This clone has only a few counts. V is TRBV5-1 and J is TRBJ2-1, with D possibly being TRBD1 (6 bases). The germline V gene has CDR1 SGHRS and CDR2 YFSETQ. Trimming removed 4 bases at V and 7 bases at J, with 18 bases between. There are 15 residues in the CDR3. CDR3 sequence: CASSPGQTSWNEQFF. The DNA of the CDR3 is TGCGCCAGCAGCCCTGGACAGACCTCATGGAATGAGCAGTTCTTC.

The genes are TRBV6-5 and TRBJ2-7; 12 bases match TRBD2. Germline trimming cut 0 bases from V and 6 bases from J; bases unmatched to any gene: 6. The CDR3 totals 16 residues. CDR1 and CDR2 from the germline V gene are MNHEY and SVGAGI. The CDR3 loop is CASSYSGLAGGREQYF. CDR3 in DNA: TGTGCCAGCAGTTACTCCGGTCTAGCGGGAGGGCGCGAGCAGTACTTC.

The chain is built from TRBV2 and TRBJ2-5, with 8 bases fitting TRBD1. This CDR3 has 15 amino acids. V shed 6 bases, J shed 1 base, and the junction held 7 bases outside the gene matches. CDR1 and CDR2 from the germline V gene are SNHLY and FYNNEI. The CDR3 loop is CASSADRATQETQYF. The DNA for the CDR3 is TGTGCCAGCAGCGCGGACAGGGCTACCCAAGAGACCCAGTACTTC.

Details on this clone: The same CDR3 is also encoded by other DNA sequences in this sample. CDR3 sequence: CASSETGGNEKLFF. The CDR3 DNA is TGTGCCAGCAGCGAGACAGGGGGTAATGAAAAACTGTTTTTT. V gene TRBV9 combines with J gene TRBJ1-4; 9 positions agree with TRBD1. Germline values: CDR1 SGDLS, CDR2 YYNGEE. This CDR3 has 14 residues. The V segment lost 3 bases and the J segment 4 bases; nucleotides outside the gene matches: 1.

V and J are TRBV6-1 and TRBJ2-3; 14 bases map to TRBD2. The CDR3 covers 19 residues. The V segment lost 4 bases and the J segment 6 bases; nucleotides outside the gene matches: 15. The V gene's germline CDR1 is MNHNS and CDR2 SASEGT. The CDR3 DNA reads TGTGCCAGCAGTGTTACCGGGACTAGCGGGAGTAAACGGGGGGATACGCAGTATTTT. Amino acid sequence: CASSVTGTSGSKRGDTQYF.

The V gene is TRBV10-1, the J gene TRBJ1-1; maybe TRBD1 (6 bases). Germline lookup yields CDR1 WNHNN and CDR2 SYGVQD (reference sequence). The V and J ends lost 2 bases and 0 bases respectively, with 13 bases between them. CDR3 length: 16 amino acids. CDR3 protein: CASSEGTTVMNTEAFF. CDR3 coding DNA: TGCGCCAGCAGTGAGGGGACAACCGTGATGAACACTGAAGCTTTCTTT.

The rearrangement uses TRBV30 and TRBJ2-1; no definite D call. The CDR3 runs 11 residues. V shed 3 bases and J shed 7 bases, with 7 bases lying between them. Germline V gene lookup returns CDR1 GTSNPN and CDR2 SVGIG (reference sequence). The CDR3 is CAWSPSNEQFF. CDR3 DNA: TGTGCCTGGAGCCCATCAAATGAGCAGTTCTTC. The whole variable domain, remainder taken from reference TRBV30 and TRBJ2-1, is SQTIHQWPATLVQPVGSPLSLECTVEGTSNPNLYWYRQAAGRGLQLLFYSVGIGQISSEVPQNLSASRPQDRQFILSSKKLLLSDSGFYLCAWSPSNEQFFGPGTRLTVL.

This chain joins TRBV20-1 and TRBJ2-7; the D gene is possibly TRBD1 (6 bases). Per the germline V gene, CDR1 is DFQATT and CDR2 is SNEGSKA (reference sequence). This CDR3 has 11 amino acids. V lost 6 bases to trimming and J lost 6 bases, with 12 bases between them. CDR3 DNA sequence: TGCAGTGCGAGACAGGTTGGCGAGCAGTACTTC. Translation: CSARQVGEQYF.

The chain uses TRBV25-1 and TRBJ2-5, with D possibly being TRBD2 (5 bases). The CDR3 runs to 13 residues. CDR1 is MGHDK and CDR2 is SYGVNS in the germline V gene. Trimming took 1 base from V and 3 from J, leaving 6 bases between them. DNA of the CDR3: TGTGCCAGCAGTGAATTCGGGGAAGAGACCCAGTACTTC. Amino acids: CASSEFGEETQYF. The full variable domain, in which reference TRBV25-1 and TRBJ2-5 provide the parts outside the CDR3, is EADIYQTPRYLVIGTGKKITLECSQTMGHDKMYWYQQDPGMELHLIHYSYGVNSTEKGDLSSESTVSRIRTEHFPLTLESARPSHTSQYLCASSEFGEETQYFGPGTRLLVL.

This chain joins TRBV10-3 and TRBJ2-5; D unresolved. Germline CDR1 reads ENHRY; CDR2 reads SYGVKD. Trimming stripped 5 bases from V and 5 bases from J, with 12 bases between. CDR3 length: 13 amino acids. The CDR3 loop reads CAISTPGLETQYF. The CDR3 DNA is TGTGCCATCAGTACTCCCGGGTTGGAGACCCAGTACTTC.

This clone was recorded a few times. The rearrangement joins TRBV19 to TRBJ2-2; D not resolved. The CDR3 spans 12 residues. Trimming removed 2 bases from V and 6 bases from J, with 4 bases in between. The germline V gene encodes CDR1 LNHDA and CDR2 SQIVND (reference sequence). CDR3 sequence reads: CASSINPGELFF. CDR3 nucleotides: TGTGCCAGTAGTATAAACCCCGGGGAGCTGTTTTTT.

The rearrangement uses TRBV5-1 and TRBJ1-2; D is possibly TRBD1 (6 bases). Trimming took off 4 bases at V and 8 bases at J, with 15 bases between the two ends. CDR3 length equals 13 residues. The germline V gene encodes CDR1 SGHRS and CDR2 YFSETQ. CDR3 nucleotides: TGCGCCAGCAGCGGGGGGGCGGCGGACGGCTACACCTTC. It codes for CASSGGAADGYTF.

The chain joins TRBV6-5 to TRBJ1-1; D is unresolved. The germline V gene encodes CDR1 MNHEY and CDR2 SVGAGI. V lost 2 bases and J lost 0, with 7 bases in between. This CDR3 is built from 14 residues. The CDR3 DNA follows: TGTGCCAGCAGTTACATGGCCCTGAACACTGAAGCTTTCTTT. This encodes CASSYMALNTEAFF.

This clone has a single count. The chain is built from TRBV10-2 and TRBJ2-1; possibly TRBD1 for D (9 bases). This CDR3 region has 18 residues. Trimming removed 6 bases at V and 9 bases at J, with 30 bases between. Germline loops: CDR1 WSHSY, CDR2 SAAADI. CDR3 residues: CASRMDRGEGLATAEQFF. The CDR3 DNA reads TGCGCCAGCAGGATGGACAGGGGAGAAGGACTAGCCACCGCTGAGCAGTTCTTC.

CDR3 region: CATTGDYTDTQYF. CDR3 nucleotide sequence: TGCGCCACCACCGGGGACTACACAGATACGCAGTATTTT. The genes are TRBV4-1 and TRBJ2-3; TRBD2 aligns across 7 bases. The CDR3 has 13 amino acids. Germline trimming cut 10 bases from V and 2 bases from J; bases unmatched to any gene: 6. Germline CDR1 and CDR2: MGHRA and YSYEKL.

CDR3 sequence (DNA): TGCAGCGTCGCGGGACAGGGGACGAACACTGAAGCTTTCTTT. It translates to CSVAGQGTNTEAFF. This rearrangement joins TRBV29-1 to TRBJ1-1, with TRBD1 identical over 10 bases. This CDR3 is 14 amino acids long. Germline-derived CDR1 and CDR2 are SQVTM and ANQGSEA. V trimming: 6 bases; J trimming: 1 base; junction bases outside the gene matches: 5.

J is TRBJ2-1 and V is TRBV6-4; D is tentatively TRBD1 or TRBD2 (5 bases each). Per germline, CDR1 MRHNA and CDR2 SNTAGT. Trimming removed 5 bases from V and 5 bases from J, with 19 bases in between. This CDR3 is built from 16 residues. The DNA for the CDR3 is TGTGCCAGCAGTCATCGACTCAGGTCGGGGCACAATGAGCAGTTCTTC. Translated, it gives CASSHRLRSGHNEQFF.

The chain joins TRBV18 to TRBJ2-7; 8 bases align to TRBD1. This CDR3 comprises 15 residues. The ends lost 6 bases at V and 0 bases at J; junction bases unmatched: 7. Germline-derived CDR1 and CDR2 are KGHSH and LQKENI. For the CDR3, the DNA is TGTGCCAGCTCCGGTCGGACAGGGCCCTCCTACGAGCAGTACTTC. Its translation is CASSGRTGPSYEQYF.

This chain connects TRBV4-1 to TRBJ2-5; TRBD2 aligns across 12 bases. Germline loops: CDR1 MGHRA, CDR2 YSYEKL. This CDR3 is 18 amino acids long. V shed 0 bases, J shed 4 bases, and the junction held 9 bases outside the gene matches. CDR3: CASSQESSGRAHRETQYF. The CDR3 nucleotides are TGCGCCAGCAGCCAAGAATCTAGCGGGAGGGCCCATCGAGAGACCCAGTACTTC.

The chain uses TRBV28 and TRBJ2-4; D is undetermined. The CDR3 contains 15 residues. Trimming removed 11 bases from V and 0 bases from J, with 17 bases in between. CDR1 MDHEN and CDR2 SYDVKM come from the germline V gene. Here the CDR3 reads CASSPGQLAKNIQYF. As DNA, the CDR3 is TGTGCCTCTTCACCCGGTCAACTAGCCAAAAACATTCAGTACTTC. Full variable domain (missing parts from reference TRBV28 and TRBJ2-4): DVKVTQSSRYLVKRTGEKVFLECVQDMDHENMFWYRQDPGLGLRLIYFSYDVKMKEKGDIPEGYSVSREKKERFSLILESASTNQTSMYLCASSPGQLAKNIQYFGAGTRLSVL.

This sequence joins TRBV7-9 and TRBJ1-5; 11 bases align to TRBD1. Germline-derived CDR1 and CDR2 are SEHNR and FQNEAQ (reference sequence). V dropped 2 bases and J dropped 6; count of bases not matched to a gene: 3. The length of the CDR3 is 15 residues. The CDR3 sequence: CASSLTDRGPQPQHF. CDR3 DNA sequence: TGTGCCAGCAGCTTAACGGACAGGGGGCCTCAGCCCCAGCATTTT.